Sequencing of this T cell receptor (beta chain) was carried out in a study of identical twins. In its sample, this clonotype was seen a few times. TCRdb recomputed calls from the 5' RACE reads with MiXCR, one row per CDR3 protein. Among about 480,000 distinct CDR3 sequences listed, 12% to 15% were seen once. The same specimen was also included in a second study, on yellow fever vaccine responses in identical twins.

This TCR was sampled from a woman aged 18-29 years in good health. Material for sequencing was CD4+ T cells sorted from blood.

CDR3 sequence: CATQGDAKNSPLHF. Written as DNA, the CDR3 is TGTGCCACCCAAGGCGACGCAAAGAATTCACCCCTCCACTTT. The chain combines TRBV24-1 with TRBJ1-6; D call uncertain. This CDR3 has 14 amino acids. Germline loops: CDR1 KGHDR, CDR2 SFDVKD. V was shortened by 9 bases and J by 7 bases, with 15 bases between the two germline ends.